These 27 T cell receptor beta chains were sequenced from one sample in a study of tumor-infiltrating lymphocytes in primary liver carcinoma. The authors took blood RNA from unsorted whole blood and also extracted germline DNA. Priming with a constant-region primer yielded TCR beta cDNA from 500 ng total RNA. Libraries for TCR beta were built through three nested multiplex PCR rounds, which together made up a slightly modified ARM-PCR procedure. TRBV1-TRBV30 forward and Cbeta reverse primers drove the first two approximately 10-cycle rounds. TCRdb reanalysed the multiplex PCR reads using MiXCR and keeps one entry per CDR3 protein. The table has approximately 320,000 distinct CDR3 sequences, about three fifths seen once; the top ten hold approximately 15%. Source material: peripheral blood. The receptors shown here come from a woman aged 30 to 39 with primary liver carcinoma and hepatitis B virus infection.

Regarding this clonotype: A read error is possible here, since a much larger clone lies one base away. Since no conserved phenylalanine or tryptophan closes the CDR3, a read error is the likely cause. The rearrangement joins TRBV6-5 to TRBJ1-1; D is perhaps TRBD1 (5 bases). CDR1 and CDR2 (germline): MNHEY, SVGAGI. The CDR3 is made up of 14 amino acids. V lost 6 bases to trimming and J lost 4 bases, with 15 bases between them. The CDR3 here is CASRHDWGPTEAFL. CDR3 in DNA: TGTGCCAGCAGACACGACTGGGGCCCCACTGAAGCTTTCTTA.

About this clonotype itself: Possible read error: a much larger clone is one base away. The CDR3 DNA reads TGTGCCAGCAGCCAAGAAGTCCACCTGGCGGATGGCTACACCTTC. Translating it yields CASSQEVHLADGYTF. The chain recombines TRBV4-2 with TRBJ1-2; D ambiguous. Germline V gives CDR1 LGHNA, CDR2 YNFKEQ. This CDR3 is 15 amino acids long. Trimming pared 0 bases from V and 6 bases from J, leaving 14 bases between.

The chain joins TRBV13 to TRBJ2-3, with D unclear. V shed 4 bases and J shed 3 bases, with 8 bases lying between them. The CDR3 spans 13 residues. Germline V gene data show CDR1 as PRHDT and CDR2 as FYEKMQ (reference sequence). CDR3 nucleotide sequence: TGTGCCAGCAGCTCTAAATATACAGATACGCAGTATTTT. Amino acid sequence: CASSSKYTDTQYF.

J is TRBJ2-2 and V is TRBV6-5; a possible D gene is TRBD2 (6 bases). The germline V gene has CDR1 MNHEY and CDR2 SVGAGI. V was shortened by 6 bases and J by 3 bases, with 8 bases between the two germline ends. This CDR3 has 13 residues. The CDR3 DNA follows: TGTGCCAGCAGCGGAGGGGACACCGGGGAGCTGTTTTTT. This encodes CASSGGDTGELFF.

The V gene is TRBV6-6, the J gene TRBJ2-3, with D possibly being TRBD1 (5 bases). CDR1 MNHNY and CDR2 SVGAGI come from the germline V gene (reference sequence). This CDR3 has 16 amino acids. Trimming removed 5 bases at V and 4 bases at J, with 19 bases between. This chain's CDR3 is CASSRLGQAVSDTQYF. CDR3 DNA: TGTGCCAGCAGTCGACTGGGGCAGGCTGTTTCAGATACGCAGTATTTT.

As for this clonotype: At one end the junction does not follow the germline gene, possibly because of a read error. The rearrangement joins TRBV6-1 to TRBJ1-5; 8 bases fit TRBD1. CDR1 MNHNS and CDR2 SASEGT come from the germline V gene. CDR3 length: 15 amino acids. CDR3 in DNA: TGTACCAGCAGTTTCGGACAGGGCGGTTATCAGCCCCAGCATTTT. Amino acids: CTSSFGQGGYQPQHF.

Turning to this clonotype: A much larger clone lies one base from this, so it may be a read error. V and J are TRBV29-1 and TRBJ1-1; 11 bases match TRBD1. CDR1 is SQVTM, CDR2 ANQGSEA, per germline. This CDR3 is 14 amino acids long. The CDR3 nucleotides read TGCAGCGTAACCGGGACAGGGGGGATCACTGGAGCTTTCTTT. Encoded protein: CSVTGTGGITGAFF.

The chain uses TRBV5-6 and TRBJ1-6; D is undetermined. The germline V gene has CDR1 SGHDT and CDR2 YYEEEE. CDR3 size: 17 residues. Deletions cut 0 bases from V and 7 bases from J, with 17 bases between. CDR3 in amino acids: CASSLGFVGRQNSPLHF. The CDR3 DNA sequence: TGTGCCAGCAGCTTGGGCTTCGTGGGCCGCCAGAATTCACCCCTCCACTTT.

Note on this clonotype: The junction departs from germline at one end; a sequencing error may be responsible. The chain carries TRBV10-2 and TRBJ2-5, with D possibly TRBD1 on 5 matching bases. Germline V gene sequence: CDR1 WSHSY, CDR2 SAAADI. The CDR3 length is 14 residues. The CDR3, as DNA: TGCGCCAGCACCCCCCTAGAACAGACAGAGACCCAGTGCTTC. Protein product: CASTPLEQTETQCF.

DNA for the CDR3: TGTGCCAGCAGCTCGCGATCAGCCTCGACTGCACACACACACAATGAGCAGTTCTTC. This codes for CASSSRSASTAHTHNEQFF. The chain joins TRBV11-1 to TRBJ2-1; D uncertain. Trimming cost V 4 bases and J 5 bases, with 27 bases left between them. CDR1 and CDR2 from the germline V gene are SGHAT and FQDESV (reference sequence). The CDR3 extends over 19 amino acids.

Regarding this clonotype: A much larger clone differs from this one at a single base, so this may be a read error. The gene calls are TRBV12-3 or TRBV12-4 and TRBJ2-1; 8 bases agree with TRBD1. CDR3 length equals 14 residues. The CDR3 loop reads CASSLAGGFDEQLF. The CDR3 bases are TGTGCCAGCAGTTTGGCAGGGGGCTTCGATGAGCAGTTATTC.

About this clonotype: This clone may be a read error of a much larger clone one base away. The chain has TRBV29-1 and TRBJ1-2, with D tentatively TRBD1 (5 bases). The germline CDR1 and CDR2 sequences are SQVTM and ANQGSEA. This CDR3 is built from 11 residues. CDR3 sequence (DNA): TGCAGCGTTGCCTCCCGCCGACAGATAGTATTC. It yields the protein CSVASRRQIVF.

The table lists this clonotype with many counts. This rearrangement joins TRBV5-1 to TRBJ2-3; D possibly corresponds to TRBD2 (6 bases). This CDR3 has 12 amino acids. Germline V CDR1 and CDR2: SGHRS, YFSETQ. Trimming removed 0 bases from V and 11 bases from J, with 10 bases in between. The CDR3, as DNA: TGCGCCAGCAGCTTGGACCGAGCGGGGCAGTATTTT. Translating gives CASSLDRAGQYF.

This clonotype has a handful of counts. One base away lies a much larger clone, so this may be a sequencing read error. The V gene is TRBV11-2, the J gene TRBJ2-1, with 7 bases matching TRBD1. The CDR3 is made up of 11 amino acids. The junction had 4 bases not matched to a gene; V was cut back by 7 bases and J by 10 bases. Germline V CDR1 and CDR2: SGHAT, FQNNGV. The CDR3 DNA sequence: TGTGCCAGCAACATGGGACAGGAGCAGTTCTTC. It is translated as CASNMGQEQFF.

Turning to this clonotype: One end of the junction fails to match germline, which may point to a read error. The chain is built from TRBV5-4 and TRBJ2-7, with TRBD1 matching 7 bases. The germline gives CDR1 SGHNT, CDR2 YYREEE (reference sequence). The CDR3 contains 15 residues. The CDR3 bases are TGTGCCAGCAGCTTGGACGACAGGGTAAACTACGAGCACTACTTC. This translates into CASSLDDRVNYEHYF. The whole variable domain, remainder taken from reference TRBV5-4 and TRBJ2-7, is ETGVTQSPTHLIKTRGQQVTLRCSSQSGHNTVSWYQQALGQGPQFIFQYYREEENGRGNFPPRFSGLQFPNYSSELNVNALELDDSALYLCASSLDDRVNYEHYFGPGTRLTVT.

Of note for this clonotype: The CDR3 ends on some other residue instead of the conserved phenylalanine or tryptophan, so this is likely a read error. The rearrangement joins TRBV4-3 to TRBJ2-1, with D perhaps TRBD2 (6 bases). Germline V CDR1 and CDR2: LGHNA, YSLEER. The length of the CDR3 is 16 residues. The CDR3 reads CASSQAAGCSYNEQFL. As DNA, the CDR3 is TGCGCCAGCAGCCAAGCTGCGGGATGCTCCTATAATGAGCAGTTCTTA.

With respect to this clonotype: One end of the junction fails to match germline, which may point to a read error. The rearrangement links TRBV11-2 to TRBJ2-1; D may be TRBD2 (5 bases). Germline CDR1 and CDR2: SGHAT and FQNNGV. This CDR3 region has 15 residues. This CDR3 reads CVSSYIGEGENEQFF. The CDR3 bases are TGTGTCAGCAGCTATATAGGAGAGGGCGAAAATGAGCAGTTCTTC.

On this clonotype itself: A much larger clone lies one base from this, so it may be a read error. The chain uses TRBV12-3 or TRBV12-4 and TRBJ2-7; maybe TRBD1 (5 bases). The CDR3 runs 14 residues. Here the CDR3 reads CPSSRRQGSYEQYF. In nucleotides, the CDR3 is TGTCCCAGCAGCCGACGTCAGGGTTCCTACGAGCAGTACTTC.

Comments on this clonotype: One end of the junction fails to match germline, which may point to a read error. DNA of the CDR3: TGCGCCAGTAGCTACTCTTATGGACAGGGGGCGGTGAACGAGCAGTACTTC. Translating gives CASSYSYGQGAVNEQYF. This chain connects TRBV5-1 to TRBJ2-7; the match to TRBD1 covers 11 bases. The CDR3 sequence is 17 residues long. Germline loops: CDR1 SGHRS, CDR2 YFSETQ.

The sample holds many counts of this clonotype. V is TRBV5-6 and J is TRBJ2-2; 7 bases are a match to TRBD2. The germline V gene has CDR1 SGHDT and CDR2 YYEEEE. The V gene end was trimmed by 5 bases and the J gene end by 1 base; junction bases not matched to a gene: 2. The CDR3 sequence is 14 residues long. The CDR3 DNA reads TGTGCCAGCAGGCGGGGGAGGAACACCGGGGAGCTGTTTTTT. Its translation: CASRRGRNTGELFF.

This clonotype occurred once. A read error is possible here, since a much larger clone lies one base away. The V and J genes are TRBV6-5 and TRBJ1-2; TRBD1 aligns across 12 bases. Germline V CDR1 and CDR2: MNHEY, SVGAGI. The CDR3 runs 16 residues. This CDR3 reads CASNYSRGQGASGYTF. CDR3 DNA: TGTGCCAGCAATTACTCCCGGGGACAGGGGGCTAGTGGCTACACCTTC.

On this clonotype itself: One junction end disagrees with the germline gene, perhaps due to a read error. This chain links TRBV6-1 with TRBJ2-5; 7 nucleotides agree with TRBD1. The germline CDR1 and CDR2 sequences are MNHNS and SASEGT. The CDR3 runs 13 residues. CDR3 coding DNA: TGTGTCAGCAGTGGGGACAGCTCAAGGACCCAGTACTTC. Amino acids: CVSSGDSSRTQYF.

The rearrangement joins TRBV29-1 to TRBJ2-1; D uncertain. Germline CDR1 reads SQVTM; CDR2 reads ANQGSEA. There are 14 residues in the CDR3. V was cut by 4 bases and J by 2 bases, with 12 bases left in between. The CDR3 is CSVALGETYNEQFF. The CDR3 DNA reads TGCAGCGTTGCCCTCGGTGAAACCTACAATGAGCAGTTCTTC.

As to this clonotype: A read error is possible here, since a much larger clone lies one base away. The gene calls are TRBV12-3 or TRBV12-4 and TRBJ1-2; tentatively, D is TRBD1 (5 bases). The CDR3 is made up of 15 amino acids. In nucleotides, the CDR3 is TGTGTCAGCAGCACTCTGGGACGGGAAAACTATGGCTACACCTTC. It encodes CVSSTLGRENYGYTF.

CDR3 in amino acids: CASSLPGPMGNIQYF. Written as DNA, the CDR3 is TGTGCCAGCAGCCTACCGGGCCCTATGGGGAACATTCAGTACTTC. The rearrangement uses TRBV28 and TRBJ2-4; no firm D call. Germline CDR1 MDHEN, CDR2 SYDVKM. Trimming removed 6 bases at V and 7 bases at J, with 19 bases between. This CDR3 has 15 residues.

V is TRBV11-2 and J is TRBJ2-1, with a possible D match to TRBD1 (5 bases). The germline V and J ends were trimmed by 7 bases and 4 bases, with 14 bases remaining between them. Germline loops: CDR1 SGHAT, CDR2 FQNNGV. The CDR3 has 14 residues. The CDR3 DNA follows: TGTGCCAGCAAAGGGGCTAACGCTTACAATGAGCAGTTCTTC. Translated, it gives CASKGANAYNEQFF.

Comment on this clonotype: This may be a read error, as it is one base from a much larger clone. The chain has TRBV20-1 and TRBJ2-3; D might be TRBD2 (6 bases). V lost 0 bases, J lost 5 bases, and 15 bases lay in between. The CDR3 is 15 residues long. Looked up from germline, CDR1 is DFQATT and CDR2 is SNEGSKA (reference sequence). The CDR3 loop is CSARDPSVEIDTQYF. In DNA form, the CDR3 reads TGCAGTGCTAGAGATCCTAGCGTAGAGATAGATACGCAGTATTTT.